These T cell receptor beta chains were read from a single sample in a study of T-cell reconstitution after alpha-beta-depleted transplantation in children. TCRdb re-derived calls from the PCR reads in MiXCR, one entry per CDR3 protein. This table has about 610,000 distinct CDR3 sequences, roughly a tenth appearing once. The sample consisted of PBMCs from the stem cell graft donor, taken from the stem cell graft. These receptors were obtained from a human donor who donated a stem cell graft to a child with acute myeloid leukemia. Each CDR3 is given with its conserved first and last residue. Fields, in order: clone size, J gene, D gene, V gene, CDR3 DNA, CDR3 protein. D genes are given only for firm matches. The size entry is marked missing in some rows and otherwise reads once, few, many or a size class.

clone size: few
J gene: TRBJ2-1
D gene: TRBD2
V gene: TRBV5-1
CDR3 DNA: TGCGCCAGCAGCGCGAAGCCCCTAGCGGGAGGTCGGGATGAGCAGTTCTTC
CDR3 protein: CASSAKPLAGGRDEQFF

clone size: NA
J gene: TRBJ2-7
D gene: NA
V gene: TRBV12-3/TRBV12-4
CDR3 DNA: TGTGCCAGCAGTCCGAGGGCAGGGTGGAACGAGCAGTACTTC
CDR3 protein: CASSPRAGWNEQYF

clone size: NA
J gene: TRBJ2-1
D gene: NA
V gene: TRBV14
CDR3 DNA: TGTGCCAGCAGCCGACTCACCGGGGTAGCCGGCAATGAGCAGTTCTTC
CDR3 protein: CASSRLTGVAGNEQFF

clone size: NA
J gene: TRBJ1-6
D gene: NA
V gene: TRBV28
CDR3 DNA: TGTGCCAGCAGTTTCCGGGTAGCCCTAAGCTCACCCCTCCACTTT
CDR3 protein: CASSFRVALSSPLHF

clone size: few
J gene: TRBJ1-1
D gene: NA
V gene: TRBV20-1
CDR3 DNA: TGCAGTGCTAGAGATTACCAGGGCGGCCCTGAAGCTTTCTTT
CDR3 protein: CSARDYQGGPEAFF

clone size: NA
J gene: TRBJ1-1
D gene: NA
V gene: TRBV5-6
CDR3 DNA: TGTGCCAGCACCCGACAGGCGAACACTGAAGCTTTCTTT
CDR3 protein: CASTRQANTEAFF

clone size: NA
J gene: TRBJ2-1
D gene: TRBD2
V gene: TRBV7-9
CDR3 DNA: TGTGCCAGCAGCTTCGGACTAGCGGGAGCGAAGTCCTACAATGAGCAGTTCTTC
CDR3 protein: CASSFGLAGAKSYNEQFF

clone size: NA
J gene: TRBJ2-5
D gene: NA
V gene: TRBV29-1
CDR3 DNA: TGCAGCGTTGAGGTCGGGTTGCGGGACCCTCGAGAGACCCAGTACTTC
CDR3 protein: CSVEVGLRDPRETQYF

clone size: many
J gene: TRBJ2-7
D gene: NA
V gene: TRBV6-5
CDR3 DNA: TGTGCCAGCAGTTACTCGGGGGGAAATCCCTACGAGCAGTACTTC
CDR3 protein: CASSYSGGNPYEQYF

clone size: few
J gene: TRBJ2-5
D gene: NA
V gene: TRBV20-1
CDR3 DNA: TGCAGTGCTAGAGAGCCGACCGCAGAGACCCAGTACTTC
CDR3 protein: CSAREPTAETQYF

clone size: NA
J gene: TRBJ2-5
D gene: TRBD2
V gene: TRBV3-1
CDR3 DNA: TGTGCCAGCAGCCAGGGACTAGCGGGCATAGGGTACAAGACCCAGTACTTC
CDR3 protein: CASSQGLAGIGYKTQYF

clone size: many
J gene: TRBJ1-1
D gene: NA
V gene: TRBV5-1
CDR3 DNA: TGCGCCAGCAGCTTAACGAGGTGGGGTCGGTCAGGGAACACTGAAGCTTTCTTT
CDR3 protein: CASSLTRWGRSGNTEAFF

clone size: few
J gene: TRBJ1-2
D gene: TRBD1
V gene: TRBV20-1
CDR3 DNA: TGCAGTGCTAGTTCAGACAGGGTAGGGGGCTACACCTTC
CDR3 protein: CSASSDRVGGYTF

clone size: many
J gene: TRBJ2-1
D gene: TRBD2
V gene: TRBV29-1
CDR3 DNA: TGCAGTGTGTTCCGCTTTGGGACTAGCGGGAGGTACAATGAGCAGTTCTTC
CDR3 protein: CSVFRFGTSGRYNEQFF

clone size: many
J gene: TRBJ2-3
D gene: NA
V gene: TRBV7-3
CDR3 DNA: TGTGCCAGCGGGGTTGCGCCTACTAGCACAGATACGCAGTATTTT
CDR3 protein: CASGVAPTSTDTQYF

clone size: few
J gene: TRBJ2-1
D gene: TRBD2
V gene: TRBV29-1
CDR3 DNA: TGCAGCGTCCCTTTAGCGGCGGGAGCCTCGAATGAGCAGTTCTTC
CDR3 protein: CSVPLAAGASNEQFF

clone size: many
J gene: TRBJ2-1
D gene: TRBD1
V gene: TRBV7-2
CDR3 DNA: TGTGCCAGCAGCTCAACAGGGGGCTACGAGCAGTTCTTC
CDR3 protein: CASSSTGGYEQFF

clone size: few
J gene: TRBJ1-2
D gene: NA
V gene: TRBV7-2
CDR3 DNA: TGTGCCAGCAGCCCCTATCAGGGAGGCATCTATGGCTACACCTTC
CDR3 protein: CASSPYQGGIYGYTF

clone size: few
J gene: TRBJ2-7
D gene: NA
V gene: TRBV20-1
CDR3 DNA: TGCAGTGCTACAGTGGACGGAGCGGAGGAGCAGTACTTC
CDR3 protein: CSATVDGAEEQYF

clone size: many
J gene: TRBJ1-1
D gene: NA
V gene: TRBV28
CDR3 DNA: TGTGCCAGCAGTTTAGCAGGACTCACGGCTGAAGCTTTCTTT
CDR3 protein: CASSLAGLTAEAFF

clone size: many
J gene: TRBJ2-1
D gene: TRBD2
V gene: TRBV9
CDR3 DNA: TGTGCCAGCAGCGTAGGAGGCCGGGAGGGTGGTGAGCAGTTCTTC
CDR3 protein: CASSVGGREGGEQFF

clone size: few
J gene: TRBJ1-3
D gene: TRBD1
V gene: TRBV5-1
CDR3 DNA: TGCGCCAGCAGCTTGGGCGCAGGGGGACCGAACACCATATATTTT
CDR3 protein: CASSLGAGGPNTIYF

clone size: NA
J gene: TRBJ1-3
D gene: NA
V gene: TRBV12-3/TRBV12-4
CDR3 DNA: TGTGCCAGCATTGAGAACTCTGGAAACACCATATATTTT
CDR3 protein: CASIENSGNTIYF

clone size: few
J gene: TRBJ2-4
D gene: NA
V gene: TRBV20-1
CDR3 DNA: TGCAGTGGGTTTCGTCAGAGGGATCCGTACTTC
CDR3 protein: CSGFRQRDPYF

clone size: few
J gene: TRBJ2-7
D gene: NA
V gene: TRBV7-6
CDR3 DNA: TGTGCCAGCAGGTTGGGGGAGGCCTCCTACGAGCAGTACTTC
CDR3 protein: CASRLGEASYEQYF

clone size: NA
J gene: TRBJ2-7
D gene: NA
V gene: TRBV12-3/TRBV12-4
CDR3 DNA: TGTGCCAGCAGCGGACTGGCTGGGGAGCAGTACTTC
CDR3 protein: CASSGLAGEQYF

clone size: NA
J gene: TRBJ1-5
D gene: NA
V gene: TRBV18
CDR3 DNA: TGTGCCAGCTCACCAACAGGGATCTATAGCAATCAGCCCCAGCATTTT
CDR3 protein: CASSPTGIYSNQPQHF

clone size: few
J gene: TRBJ2-1
D gene: NA
V gene: TRBV29-1
CDR3 DNA: TGCAGCGTTGCGGCATGGAGGGCCGGGGGCTCCTACAATGAGCAGTTCTTC
CDR3 protein: CSVAAWRAGGSYNEQFF

clone size: NA
J gene: TRBJ1-5
D gene: TRBD1
V gene: TRBV15
CDR3 DNA: TGTGCCACCAAGGGAGGGGACAGGGGCTATCAGCCCCAGCATTTT
CDR3 protein: CATKGGDRGYQPQHF

clone size: NA
J gene: TRBJ1-2
D gene: NA
V gene: TRBV12-3/TRBV12-4
CDR3 DNA: TGTGCCAGCAGTTTAGAGGGGACGTCGGGCTACACCTTC
CDR3 protein: CASSLEGTSGYTF

clone size: many
J gene: TRBJ2-2
D gene: NA
V gene: TRBV12-3/TRBV12-4
CDR3 DNA: TGTGCCAGCAGTTTATACGGGGAGCTGTTTTTT
CDR3 protein: CASSLYGELFF

clone size: many
J gene: TRBJ2-2
D gene: NA
V gene: TRBV28
CDR3 DNA: TGTGCCAGCAGTTTGGGGAGGAGGACCGGGGAGCTGTTTTTT
CDR3 protein: CASSLGRRTGELFF

clone size: NA
J gene: TRBJ1-3
D gene: NA
V gene: TRBV5-1
CDR3 DNA: NA
CDR3 protein: CASRFGQGRNTIYF

clone size: few
J gene: TRBJ2-1
D gene: TRBD2
V gene: TRBV29-1
CDR3 DNA: TGCAGCGTTAGGACTAGCGATTTTGATGAGCAGTTCTTC
CDR3 protein: CSVRTSDFDEQFF

clone size: many
J gene: TRBJ1-6
D gene: TRBD1
V gene: TRBV28
CDR3 DNA: TGTGCCAGCAGACTCCAGACAGGGTTCAATTCACCCCTCCACTTT
CDR3 protein: CASRLQTGFNSPLHF

clone size: many
J gene: TRBJ2-1
D gene: TRBD1
V gene: TRBV6-2/TRBV6-3
CDR3 DNA: TGTGCCAGCAGTCGGTGGACAGGTCTTAATGAGCAGTTCTTC
CDR3 protein: CASSRWTGLNEQFF

clone size: NA
J gene: TRBJ2-3
D gene: TRBD2
V gene: TRBV20-1
CDR3 DNA: TGCAGTACTTCCGGACTAGCTAACTTTATCAGCACAGATACGCAGTATTTT
CDR3 protein: CSTSGLANFISTDTQYF

clone size: NA
J gene: TRBJ1-2
D gene: TRBD1
V gene: TRBV3-1
CDR3 DNA: TGTGCCAGCAGCCAAGATCCGGGACAGAATTATGGCTACACCTTC
CDR3 protein: CASSQDPGQNYGYTF

clone size: NA
J gene: TRBJ1-2
D gene: NA
V gene: TRBV12-3/TRBV12-4
CDR3 DNA: TGTGCCAGCAGCCTGAGTTTGGGTGGCTACACCTTC
CDR3 protein: CASSLSLGGYTF

clone size: many
J gene: TRBJ2-1
D gene: TRBD2
V gene: TRBV4-3
CDR3 DNA: TGCGCCAGCAGCCAAGACTCTGGGACTAGCGGATGGAATGAGCAGTTCTTC
CDR3 protein: CASSQDSGTSGWNEQFF

clone size: few
J gene: TRBJ2-3
D gene: NA
V gene: TRBV29-1
CDR3 DNA: TGCAGCGTTGACTCCTCAAGCCGCACAGATACGCAGTATTTT
CDR3 protein: CSVDSSSRTDTQYF

clone size: NA
J gene: TRBJ2-7
D gene: NA
V gene: TRBV28
CDR3 DNA: TGTGCCAGCAGTCCCCCGATTCTGGTGGCTTCCTACGAGCAGTACTTC
CDR3 protein: CASSPPILVASYEQYF

clone size: NA
J gene: TRBJ2-7
D gene: TRBD2
V gene: TRBV30
CDR3 DNA: TGTGCCTGGAGTGGGAGGAGTAGCGGGAGCGGGGTCGAGCAGTACTTC
CDR3 protein: CAWSGRSSGSGVEQYF

clone size: NA
J gene: TRBJ2-3
D gene: NA
V gene: TRBV29-1
CDR3 DNA: TGCAGCGTTGACGGCGGAAGCTTCACAGATACGCAGTATTTT
CDR3 protein: CSVDGGSFTDTQYF

clone size: few
J gene: TRBJ1-3
D gene: TRBD1
V gene: TRBV6-5
CDR3 DNA: TGTGCCAGCAGGCCCCCGACAGGGGGAAACACCATATATTTT
CDR3 protein: CASRPPTGGNTIYF

clone size: NA
J gene: TRBJ1-5
D gene: NA
V gene: TRBV20-1
CDR3 DNA: TGCAGTGCTGCAGATAATAGCAATCAGCCCCAGCATTTT
CDR3 protein: CSAADNSNQPQHF